The 14 T cell receptor beta chains reported below all come from one sample, sequenced in a study of PD-L1 blockade in urothelial cancer. Assay used: immunoSEQ multiplex PCR; TCRdb lists only in-frame clones, some missing. Among around 100,000 clones, nearly 90% were seen once, and the ten largest hold around 1.5%. Time point indicated: pretreatment peripheral blood. The specimen was PBMCs, collected around atezolizumab (anti-PD-L1) treatment. Receptors originate from a man between 60 and 70 years old with urothelial cancer.

The CDR3 coding sequence is TGTGCCTGGAGCGAGTTTCAGGGAACAAGTCTGAACACTGAAGCTTTCTTT. Residues: CAWSEFQGTSLNTEAFF. The gene calls are TRBV30 and TRBJ1-1; possible D gene TRBD1, 5 bases. The CDR3 spans 17 residues. The V gene's germline CDR1 is GTSNPN and CDR2 SVGIG (reference sequence). Trimming took 3 bases from V and 0 from J, leaving 20 bases between them.

This sequence joins TRBV7-9 and TRBJ2-3; D gene ambiguous. CDR3 length: 15 residues. Germline CDR1 SEHNR, CDR2 FQNEAQ (reference sequence). Trimming cost V 5 bases and J 1 base, with 13 bases left between them. This chain's CDR3 is CASSPWRSRTDTQYF. CDR3 nucleotides: TGTGCCAGCAGCCCCTGGCGGTCTCGCACAGATACGCAGTATTTT.

CDR3 coding DNA: TGCAGCGCCACTCGGGGGGCAGGGGCTTTCTTT. Its translation: CSATRGAGAFF. V is TRBV29-1 and J is TRBJ1-1; D perhaps matches TRBD1 (6 bases). The CDR3 is 11 amino acids. CDR1 is SQVTM, CDR2 ANQGSEA, per germline. The V and J ends lost 7 bases and 11 bases respectively, with 17 bases between them.

The V and J genes are TRBV2 and TRBJ1-5; D not certain. Germline V lookup: CDR1 SNHLY, CDR2 FYNNEI. The CDR3 is 14 amino acids. V lost 0 bases and J 4 bases, leaving 7 bases between the germline ends. This CDR3 reads CASSEALSNQPQHF. CDR3 nucleotides: TGTGCCAGCAGTGAAGCGCTTAGTAATCAGCCCCAGCATTTT.

The chain couples TRBV4-3 to TRBJ1-3, with a tentative D call TRBD1 (5 bases). CDR3 length: 16 residues. Between the trimmed V and J ends, which lost 0 bases and 4 bases, there was a span of 13 bases. Germline assignment: CDR1 LGHNA and CDR2 YSLEER. The CDR3 bases are TGCGCCAGCAGCCAAGACCCCCCAGGGTCCGGAAACACCATATATTTT. It specifies CASSQDPPGSGNTIYF.

The CDR3 spells CASSLARGTYNEQFF. The CDR3 coding sequence is TGTGCCAGCAGCTTAGCCAGGGGCACCTACAATGAGCAGTTCTTC. The genes are TRBV7-2 and TRBJ2-1, with D tentatively TRBD1 (6 bases). Germline loops: CDR1 SGHTA, CDR2 FQGNSA. Trimming cost V 0 bases and J 2 bases, with 8 bases left between them. The CDR3 has 15 residues.

The V gene is TRBV28, the J gene TRBJ2-7, with 11 bases that match TRBD2. V was pared by 3 bases and J by 4 bases, with 5 bases of the junction left unmatched. There are 15 residues in the CDR3. The V gene's germline CDR1 is MDHEN and CDR2 SYDVKM. CDR3 residues: CASSFPSGGSYEQYF. The CDR3, as DNA: TGTGCCAGCAGTTTTCCTAGCGGGGGGAGTTACGAGCAGTACTTC.

V and J are TRBV9 and TRBJ2-3; 12 bases line up with TRBD2. The junction had 5 bases not matched to a gene; V was cut back by 4 bases and J by 5 bases. Germline CDR1 and CDR2: SGDLS and YYNGEE. The CDR3 has 15 amino acids. The CDR3 reads CASSSWTSGVDTQYF. CDR3 in DNA: TGTGCCAGCAGCTCCTGGACTAGCGGGGTAGATACGCAGTATTTT.

The rearrangement uses TRBV5-1 and TRBJ2-1; D is undetermined. Germline V CDR1 and CDR2: SGHRS, YFSETQ. Trimming removed 4 bases from V and 4 bases from J, with 12 bases in between. There are 14 residues in the CDR3. CDR3 nucleotide sequence: TGCGCCAGCAGCCATTCAAAGCCGTACAATGAGCAGTTCTTC. Translated, it gives CASSHSKPYNEQFF.

The rearrangement uses TRBV7-2 and TRBJ1-6, with D perhaps TRBD1 (6 bases). This CDR3 is 15 amino acids long. Trimming stripped 5 bases from V and 6 bases from J, with 14 bases between. Germline lookup yields CDR1 SGHTA and CDR2 FQGNSA. CDR3 in DNA: TGTGCCAGCAGCCAGGGGACGGTGGGTAATTCACCCCTCCACTTT. Translating gives CASSQGTVGNSPLHF.

This clone was seen a single time. V usage is TRBV10-3 and J usage is TRBJ2-7, with 12 bases fitting TRBD1. CDR1 and CDR2 (germline): ENHRY, SYGVKD. The J segment lost 7 bases and the V segment lost 10 bases, leaving 11 bases of the junction unmatched. The CDR3 consists of 14 residues. The CDR3 sequence: CATSSGQGAEEQYF. DNA of the CDR3: TGTGCCACCTCGTCGGGACAGGGGGCCGAAGAGCAGTACTTC.

The chain is built from TRBV5-1 and TRBJ2-7; 9 bases align to TRBD2. V shed 4 bases and J 5 bases; nucleotides not matched to a gene: 10. Germline V gene lookup returns CDR1 SGHRS and CDR2 YFSETQ. The length of the CDR3 is 15 residues. CDR3 coding DNA: TGCGCCAGCAGCCCGGCGGCGGGAGGGCCCCACGAGCAGTACTTC. Translation gives CASSPAAGGPHEQYF. Based on the CDR3 plus reference TRBV5-1 and TRBJ2-7, the full variable domain is KAGVTQTPRYLIKTRGQQVTLSCSPISGHRSVSWYQQTPGQGLQFLFEYFSETQRNKGNFPGRFSGRQFSNSRSEMNVSTLELGDSALYLCASSPAAGGPHEQYFGPGTRLTVT.

The V and J genes are TRBV9 and TRBJ2-3, with D uncertain. The ends were cut back, 0 bases at V and 4 bases at J, with 12 bases in the middle. CDR3 length: 15 residues. Germline V gene lookup returns CDR1 SGDLS and CDR2 YYNGEE. CDR3 nucleotides: TGTGCCAGCAGCGTAGATATTAGCTGGGCAGATACGCAGTATTTT. It encodes CASSVDISWADTQYF.

The gene calls are TRBV7-9 and TRBJ2-3; D may be TRBD1 (6 bases). V lost 6 bases and J lost 4, with 14 bases in between. Germline V gene lookup returns CDR1 SEHNR and CDR2 FQNEAQ (reference sequence). The CDR3 has 14 amino acids. For the CDR3, the DNA is TGTGCCAGCAGAGACAACGCAGGGGCAGATACGCAGTATTTT. Its translation is CASRDNAGADTQYF.